This TCR beta chain was identified in a study of identical twins. Findings and limits, study-wide: Conclusions rested on cross-sectional statistics rather than following the same donors.

The CDR3 consists of 13 residues. Germline V gives CDR1 DFQATT, CDR2 SNEGSKA (reference sequence). V lost 6 bases and J 4 bases, leaving 13 bases between the germline ends. This clonotype was counted a few times. Antigen: not known. TCRdb ran MiXCR on the 5' RACE reads and lists one entry per CDR3 protein. This repertoire shows over 550,000 distinct CDR3 sequences, under 8.5% found once; its top ten account for 1.6%. This sample also appeared in a second study, on yellow fever vaccine responses in identical twins.

This receptor was obtained from a woman between 18 and 29 years old in good health. Sequenced sample: PBMCs. The chain carries TRBV20-1 and TRBJ1-5; D is possibly TRBD1 (6 bases). CDR3 nucleotides: TGCAGTGCCGAGGGGGAAGGAAATCAGCCCCAGCATTTT. Protein: CSAEGEGNQPQHF.